The 27 T cell receptor beta chains below were found in one sample sequenced in a study of graft-versus-host responses after intestinal transplantation. Measured with immunoSEQ multiplex PCR; TCRdb has only the in-frame clones, and not every one. The table records approximately 100,000 clones, about 83% of them present only once. This specimen was PBMCs, taken 255 days after intestinal transplant. The source of these receptors is a human patient who received an intestinal transplant, so some T cells may come from the graft donor.

The chain recombines TRBV6-6 with TRBJ2-3; TRBD1 agrees at 8 bases. The V gene end was trimmed by 8 bases and the J gene end by 4 bases; junction bases not matched to a gene: 11. The CDR3 spans 15 residues. The germline CDR1 and CDR2 sequences are MNHNY and SVGAGI (reference sequence). As DNA, the CDR3 is TGTGCCAGCGCGACGACAGGGGTTGTGGCAGATACGCAGTATTTT. It codes for CASATTGVVADTQYF.

This rearrangement joins TRBV27 to TRBJ2-5; 13 bases map to TRBD2. CDR3 length: 17 residues. Germline V gives CDR1 MNHEY, CDR2 SMNVEV (reference sequence). The ends lost 7 bases at V and 5 bases at J; junction bases unmatched: 13. CDR3 sequence reads: CASTNPTGLAGAETQYF. The DNA for the CDR3 is TGTGCCAGCACTAACCCCACAGGACTAGCGGGGGCGGAGACCCAGTACTTC.

The V call is TRBV6-1, the J call TRBJ1-2; 10 positions agree with TRBD1. Unmatched junction bases numbered 5, after V lost 7 bases and J lost 3 bases. Germline V gives CDR1 MNHNS, CDR2 SASEGT. CDR3 size: 14 residues. The CDR3 loop reads CASKTGTGDYGYTF. The CDR3 DNA reads as TGTGCCAGCAAAACCGGGACAGGGGACTATGGCTACACCTTC.

The chain couples TRBV7-2 to TRBJ2-5, with D possibly being TRBD1 (6 bases). Trimming took 1 base from V and 4 from J, leaving 13 bases between them. CDR1 SGHTA and CDR2 FQGNSA come from the germline V gene. The CDR3 has 15 amino acids. CDR3 nucleotide sequence: TGTGCCAGCAGCTTAGGCAGGGGCGTTCCAGAGACCCAGTACTTC. This translates into CASSLGRGVPETQYF.

This chain connects TRBV28 to TRBJ2-1; 10 bases line up with TRBD2. The V segment lost 8 bases and the J segment 5 bases; nucleotides outside the gene matches: 6. CDR1 and CDR2 from the germline V gene are MDHEN and SYDVKM. The CDR3 has 14 residues. The CDR3 DNA is TGTGCCAGCCACATAGCGGGGGGTAACAATGAGCAGTTCTTC. As protein: CASHIAGGNNEQFF.

There are a few counts of this clone. V usage is TRBV6-1 and J usage is TRBJ1-2; 8 positions agree with TRBD1. V shed 6 bases and J 3 bases; nucleotides not matched to a gene: 9. This CDR3 spans 15 amino acids. Germline V gene data show CDR1 as MNHNS and CDR2 as SASEGT. Written as DNA, the CDR3 is TGTGCCAGCAGCGACGGACAGGGAGGTTACTATGGCTACACCTTC. Translation: CASSDGQGGYYGYTF.

For this clone: Other DNA sequences from this sample encode an identical CDR3 as well. The V call is TRBV28, the J call TRBJ1-1; 7 bases match TRBD1. CDR1 is MDHEN, CDR2 SYDVKM, per germline. The V gene end was trimmed by 2 bases and the J gene end by 5 bases; junction bases not matched to a gene: 2. The CDR3 runs to 13 residues. The CDR3 region is CASSLGRGTEAFF. For the CDR3, the DNA is TGTGCCAGCAGTTTAGGCAGGGGGACTGAAGCTTTCTTT.

V and J are TRBV7-9 and TRBJ2-3; no firm D call. The V gene's germline CDR1 is SEHNR and CDR2 FQNEAQ (reference sequence). V was clipped by 10 bases and J by 0 bases, with 14 bases between them. The CDR3 spans 14 residues. In nucleotides, the CDR3 is TGTGCCACCAGAATAACGGACAGCACAGATACGCAGTATTTT. This sequence encodes CATRITDSTDTQYF.

J is TRBJ2-1 and V is TRBV6-5; D remains ambiguous. Trimming pared 0 bases from V and 5 bases from J, leaving 14 bases between. Germline loops: CDR1 MNHEY, CDR2 SVGAGI. The CDR3 extends over 16 amino acids. Here the CDR3 DNA reads TGTGCCAGCAGTTACTCGAATATGGTCAGGAACAATGAGCAGTTCTTC. Encoded protein: CASSYSNMVRNNEQFF.

V is TRBV5-4 and J is TRBJ2-5; D unresolved. V lost 1 base to trimming and J lost 0 bases, with 7 bases between them. This CDR3 contains 14 residues. Germline-derived CDR1 and CDR2 are SGHNT and YYREEE (reference sequence). The CDR3 DNA is TGTGCCAGCAGCTTGATACAGCACCAAGAGACCCAGTACTTC. It encodes CASSLIQHQETQYF.

V gene TRBV6-5 combines with J gene TRBJ1-1, with 8 bases fitting TRBD1. Germline CDR1 reads MNHEY; CDR2 reads SVGAGI. J gave up 4 bases and V 6 bases, and 10 bases lay outside the gene matches. The CDR3 consists of 15 residues. CDR3 amino acids: CASSGAGGGGTEAFF. For the CDR3, the DNA is TGTGCCAGCAGCGGAGCAGGGGGCGGGGGCACTGAAGCTTTCTTT.

This clone was seen just once. This chain connects TRBV28 to TRBJ1-3; 8 nucleotides line up with TRBD1. Germline values: CDR1 MDHEN, CDR2 SYDVKM. V shed 7 bases and J 0 bases; nucleotides not matched to a gene: 11. This CDR3 comprises 17 residues. CDR3 in amino acids: CASTIPTGESSGNTIYF. For the CDR3, the DNA is TGTGCCAGCACCATACCGACAGGGGAGAGCTCTGGAAACACCATATATTTT.

This chain connects TRBV18 to TRBJ2-5; weak D call: TRBD1 (7 bases). V lost 6 bases and J 2 bases, leaving 10 bases between the germline ends. The CDR3 totals 13 residues. Germline loops: CDR1 KGHSH, CDR2 LQKENI. CDR3 amino acids: CASSEGQQETQYF. The DNA for the CDR3 is TGTGCCAGCTCGGAGGGACAGCAAGAGACCCAGTACTTC. Supplemented by reference TRBV18 and TRBJ2-5, the full variable domain reads NAGVMQNPRHLVRRRGQEARLRCSPMKGHSHVYWYRQLPEEGLKFMVYLQKENIIDESGMPKERFSAEFPKEGPSILRIQQVVRGDSAAYFCASSEGQQETQYFGPGTRLLVL.

The rearrangement joins TRBV6-1 to TRBJ1-4; 9 nucleotides agree with TRBD1. With V trimmed by 7 bases and J by 7 bases, 7 bases remained unmatched. The CDR3 runs 14 residues. Germline-derived CDR1 and CDR2 are MNHNS and SASEGT. CDR3 loop: CASKSGTGSEKLFF. The CDR3, as DNA: TGTGCCAGCAAGTCCGGGACAGGGTCTGAAAAACTGTTTTTT.

V gene TRBV5-1 combines with J gene TRBJ2-1; 9 bases fit TRBD1. V trimming: 2 bases; J trimming: 4 bases; junction bases outside the gene matches: 4. The CDR3 is made up of 15 amino acids. Germline-derived CDR1 and CDR2 are SGHRS and YFSETQ. As DNA, the CDR3 is TGCGCCAGCAGCTTCGGACAGGGGAGATACAATGAGCAGTTCTTC. Its translation is CASSFGQGRYNEQFF.

The genes are TRBV15 and TRBJ1-4, with a tentative D call TRBD1 (5 bases). V was shortened by 3 bases and J by 4 bases, with 9 bases between the two germline ends. Per germline, CDR1 LNHNV and CDR2 YYDKDF (reference sequence). The CDR3 is 14 residues long. The CDR3, as DNA: TGTGCCACCAGCAGCGAGACAGATAATGAAAAACTGTTTTTT. It encodes CATSSETDNEKLFF.

The chain has TRBV5-4 and TRBJ2-1, with no clear D. Germline V gene sequence: CDR1 SGHNT, CDR2 YYREEE (reference sequence). The CDR3 extends over 15 amino acids. Deletions cut 5 bases from V and 3 bases from J, with 15 bases between. DNA of the CDR3: TGTGCCAGCAGGGCCGGACCTCGAAACTACAATGAGCAGTTCTTC. Translating it yields CASRAGPRNYNEQFF.

The chain combines TRBV28 with TRBJ2-6, with D tentatively TRBD2 (5 bases). CDR1 is MDHEN, CDR2 SYDVKM, per germline. This CDR3 spans 17 amino acids. V was trimmed by 2 bases and J by 0 bases, leaving 11 bases between them. As DNA, the CDR3 is TGTGCCAGCAGTTTAATCCCGGGGTTCTCTGGGGCCAACGTCCTGACTTTC. It codes for CASSLIPGFSGANVLTF.

The gene calls are TRBV14 and TRBJ1-6, with D perhaps matching TRBD1 (5 bases). Germline CDR1 reads SGHDN; CDR2 reads FVKESK. V shed 2 bases and J shed 10 bases, with 21 bases lying between them. This CDR3 spans 17 amino acids. CDR3 loop: CASSQFPQSGPGSPLHF. As DNA, the CDR3 is TGTGCCAGCAGCCAATTTCCACAATCAGGACCAGGGTCACCCCTCCACTTT.

Turning to this clone: Other DNA sequences of this sample code for an identical CDR3. V usage is TRBV5-1 and J usage is TRBJ1-3; D call uncertain. Germline assignment: CDR1 SGHRS and CDR2 YFSETQ. The CDR3 has 13 amino acids. Trimming left V 5 bases short and J 3 bases short, with 9 bases between. CDR3 sequence reads: CASSSHGGNTIYF. Here the CDR3 DNA reads TGCGCCAGCAGTTCACATGGTGGAAACACCATATATTTT.

In this sample, this clone turned up once. V and J are TRBV2 and TRBJ2-5, with TRBD2 identical over 9 bases. The CDR3 runs 15 residues. Germline V lookup: CDR1 SNHLY, CDR2 FYNNEI. Trimming at V came to 9 bases and at J to 5 bases, leaving 13 bases not matched to a gene. The DNA of the CDR3 is TGTGCCAGGGCTGAGCGGGGGGCTTCGGGGGAGACCCAGTACTTC. This encodes CARAERGASGETQYF.

This chain joins TRBV4-1 and TRBJ1-5; TRBD1 agrees at 9 bases. V dropped 4 bases and J dropped 0; count of bases not matched to a gene: 7. The CDR3 consists of 17 residues. Looked up from germline, CDR1 is MGHRA and CDR2 is YSYEKL. The CDR3 bases are TGCGCCAGCAGCCTTGGAGGGACAGGGATTAGCAATCAGCCCCAGCATTTT. Translating gives CASSLGGTGISNQPQHF.

This chain links TRBV28 with TRBJ2-1, with D maybe TRBD2 (6 bases). From germline, CDR1 is MDHEN and CDR2 SYDVKM. This CDR3 region has 16 residues. Trimming took 1 base from V and 2 from J, leaving 12 bases between them. The CDR3 nucleotides read TGTGCCAGCAGTTTATTCGTCGGGAGCACCTACAATGAGCAGTTCTTC. As protein: CASSLFVGSTYNEQFF.

J is TRBJ2-2 and V is TRBV2; 8 nucleotides agree with TRBD2. The CDR3 spans 15 residues. CDR1 SNHLY and CDR2 FYNNEI come from the germline V gene. The junction had 6 bases not matched to a gene; V was cut back by 3 bases and J by 6 bases. This CDR3 is CASSEVGGVAGELFF. The CDR3 DNA sequence: TGTGCCAGCAGTGAGGTCGGGGGGGTCGCCGGGGAGCTGTTTTTT.

The CDR3 here is CASSSGGGRWNTEAFF. CDR3 in DNA: TGTGCCAGTAGTAGTGGTGGGGGACGGTGGAACACTGAAGCTTTCTTT. V and J are TRBV19 and TRBJ1-1; tentative D call: TRBD1 (5 bases). The V end was cut by 4 bases, the J end by 1 base, with 16 bases between. Germline CDR1 reads LNHDA; CDR2 reads SQIVND (reference sequence). The CDR3 runs 16 residues.

The CDR3 DNA reads as TGTGCCAGCAGCCTCGGACAGGGAGGGCACACTGAAGCTTTCTTT. This encodes CASSLGQGGHTEAFF. The chain carries TRBV7-9 and TRBJ1-1; TRBD1 matches 8 bases. Germline CDR1 is SEHNR and CDR2 is FQNEAQ (reference sequence). The junction had 8 bases not matched to a gene; V was cut back by 5 bases and J by 3 bases. The CDR3 runs to 15 residues.

This clone has only one observation. This sequence joins TRBV5-6 and TRBJ1-2; D gene uncertain. Trimming took off 0 bases at V and 3 bases at J, with 6 bases between the two ends. The CDR3 runs to 13 residues. Looked up from germline, CDR1 is SGHDT and CDR2 is YYEEEE. The CDR3 here is CASSLGSYYGYTF. The DNA of the CDR3 is TGTGCCAGCAGCTTGGGGAGTTACTATGGCTACACCTTC.